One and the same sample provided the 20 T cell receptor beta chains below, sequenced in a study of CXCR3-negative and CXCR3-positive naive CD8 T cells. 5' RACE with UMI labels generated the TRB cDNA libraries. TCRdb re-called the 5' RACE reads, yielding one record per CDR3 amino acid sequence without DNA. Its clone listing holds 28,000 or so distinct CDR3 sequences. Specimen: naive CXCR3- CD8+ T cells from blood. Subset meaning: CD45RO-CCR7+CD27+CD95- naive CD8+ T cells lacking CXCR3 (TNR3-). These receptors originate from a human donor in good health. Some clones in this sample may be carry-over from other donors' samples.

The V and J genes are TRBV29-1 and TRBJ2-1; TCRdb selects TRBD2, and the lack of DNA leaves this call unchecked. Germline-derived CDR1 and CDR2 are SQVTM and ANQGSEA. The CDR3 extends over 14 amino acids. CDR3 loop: CSVLPGLSHNEQFF.

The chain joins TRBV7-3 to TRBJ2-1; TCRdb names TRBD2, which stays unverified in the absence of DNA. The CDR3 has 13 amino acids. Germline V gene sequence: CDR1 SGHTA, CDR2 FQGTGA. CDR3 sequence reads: CASSSGGHNEQFF.

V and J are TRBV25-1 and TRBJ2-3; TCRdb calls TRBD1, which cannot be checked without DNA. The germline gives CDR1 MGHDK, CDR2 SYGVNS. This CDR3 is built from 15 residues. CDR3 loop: CASTSNPGPTDTQYF.

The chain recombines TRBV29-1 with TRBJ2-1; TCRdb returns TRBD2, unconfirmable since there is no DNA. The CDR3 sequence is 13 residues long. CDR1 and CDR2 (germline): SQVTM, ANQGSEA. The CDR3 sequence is CSEMRASPYEQFF.

CDR3 residues: CSVGGYNEQFF. This chain uses TRBV29-1 with TRBJ2-1. Germline CDR1 reads SQVTM; CDR2 reads ANQGSEA. The CDR3 has 11 amino acids.

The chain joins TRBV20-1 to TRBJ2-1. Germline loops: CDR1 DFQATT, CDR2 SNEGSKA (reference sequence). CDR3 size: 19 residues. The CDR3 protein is CSARDSGDVGRRSYNEQFF.

The CDR3 here is CASSLGQGNTGELFF. The chain combines TRBV7-6 with TRBJ2-2; with no DNA, the TCRdb D assignment of TRBD1 cannot be verified. The CDR3 runs to 15 residues. Germline assignment: CDR1 SGHVS and CDR2 FNYEAQ.

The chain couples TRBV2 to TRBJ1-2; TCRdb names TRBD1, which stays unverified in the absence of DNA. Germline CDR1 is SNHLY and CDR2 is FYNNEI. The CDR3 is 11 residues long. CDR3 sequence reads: CASQGDYGYTF.

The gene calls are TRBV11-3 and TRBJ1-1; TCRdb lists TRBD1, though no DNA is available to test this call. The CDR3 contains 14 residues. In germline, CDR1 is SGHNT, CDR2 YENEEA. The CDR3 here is CASSATGDGTEAFF.

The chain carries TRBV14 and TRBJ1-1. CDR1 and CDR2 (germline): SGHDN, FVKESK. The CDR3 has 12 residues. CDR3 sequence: CASSPLNTEAFF. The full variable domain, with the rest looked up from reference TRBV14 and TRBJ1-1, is EAGVTQFPSHSVIEKGQTVTLRCDPISGHDNLYWYRRVMGKEIKFLLHFVKESKQDESGMPNNRFLAERTGGTYSTLKVQPAELEDSGVYFCASSPLNTEAFFGQGTRLTVV.

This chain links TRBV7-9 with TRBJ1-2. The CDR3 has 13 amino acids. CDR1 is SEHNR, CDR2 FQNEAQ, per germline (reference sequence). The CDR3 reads CASSLASRNGYTF.

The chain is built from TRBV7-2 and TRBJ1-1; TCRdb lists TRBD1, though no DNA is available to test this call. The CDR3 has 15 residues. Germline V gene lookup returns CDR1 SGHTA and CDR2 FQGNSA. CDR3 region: CASRDQGGAISEAFF.

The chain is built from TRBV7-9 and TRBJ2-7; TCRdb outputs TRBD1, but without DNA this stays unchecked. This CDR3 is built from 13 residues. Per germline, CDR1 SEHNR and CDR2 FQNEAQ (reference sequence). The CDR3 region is CASSLAGGYEQYF. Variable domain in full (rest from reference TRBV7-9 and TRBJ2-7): DTGVSQNPRHKITKRGQNVTFRCDPISEHNRLYWYRQTLGQGPEFLTYFQNEAQLEKSRLLSDRFSAERPKGSFSTLEIQRTEQGDSAMYLCASSLAGGYEQYFGPGTRLTVT.

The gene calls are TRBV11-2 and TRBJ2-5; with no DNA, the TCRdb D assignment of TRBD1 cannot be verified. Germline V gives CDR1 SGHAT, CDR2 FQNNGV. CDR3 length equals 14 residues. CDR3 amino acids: CASSPWDTQETQYF. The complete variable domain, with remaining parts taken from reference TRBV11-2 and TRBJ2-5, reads EAGVAQSPRYKIIEKRQSVAFWCNPISGHATLYWYQQILGQGPKLLIQFQNNGVVDDSQLPKDRFSAERLKGVDSTLKIQPAKLEDSAVYLCASSPWDTQETQYFGPGTRLLVL.

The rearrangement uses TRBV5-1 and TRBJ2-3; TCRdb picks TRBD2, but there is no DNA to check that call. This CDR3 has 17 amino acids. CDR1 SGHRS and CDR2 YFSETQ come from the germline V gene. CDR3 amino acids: CASSSGTLRTLTDTQYF.

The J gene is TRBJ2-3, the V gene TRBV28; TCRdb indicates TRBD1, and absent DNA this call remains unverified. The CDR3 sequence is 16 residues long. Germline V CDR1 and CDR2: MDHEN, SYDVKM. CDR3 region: CASSPQGGGPTDTQYF.

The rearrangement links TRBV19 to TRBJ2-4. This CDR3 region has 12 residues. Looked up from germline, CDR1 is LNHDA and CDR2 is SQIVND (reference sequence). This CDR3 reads CASSIEAHIQYF.

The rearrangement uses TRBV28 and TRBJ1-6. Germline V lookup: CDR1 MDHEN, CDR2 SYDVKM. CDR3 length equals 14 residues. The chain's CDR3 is CASNELSYSSPLHF.

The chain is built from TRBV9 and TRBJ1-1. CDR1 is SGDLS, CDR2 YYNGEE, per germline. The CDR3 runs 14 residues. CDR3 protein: CASSFRVENTEAFF. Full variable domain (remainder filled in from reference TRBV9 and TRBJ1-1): DSGVTQTPKHLITATGQRVTLRCSPRSGDLSVYWYQQSLDQGLQFLIQYYNGEERAKGNILERFSAQQFPDLHSELNLSSLELGDSALYFCASSFRVENTEAFFGQGTRLTVV.

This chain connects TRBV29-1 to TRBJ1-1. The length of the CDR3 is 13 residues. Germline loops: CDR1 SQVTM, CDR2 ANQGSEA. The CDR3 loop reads CSVVRREGTEAFF.